This TCR beta chain originates from a study of blood T cell repertoires in COVID-19. Turning to the study itself: Samples came from the United States, Italy and Spain, spanning acute and convalescent COVID-19. Sample material is recorded as cDNA or gDNA derived from T cells, B-cell-depleted T cells, or PBMCs.

This clone has a handful of counts. As processed by the authors: Estimates of nucleated cell counts were drawn from the amplification of reference gene primers. Sequenced by immunoSEQ multiplex PCR; TCRdb stores in-frame clones only, minus some. D and trimming come from the DNA, and the V and J calls and clone size come from that table. Counted here are fewer than 65,000 clones, about nine tenths occurring once; the ten biggest clones make up over 9%. Input material: peripheral blood. This clonotype was sampled from a human donor with acute or convalescent COVID-19. The donor label of this sample is uncertain.

The CDR3 DNA is TGTGCCAGCAGCGTATGGACAGGTGATGGCTACACCTTC. Protein product: CASSVWTGDGYTF. The rearrangement uses TRBV3-1 (or the pseudogene TRBV3-2) and TRBJ1-2; 7 bases line up with TRBD1. The V gene's germline CDR1 is LGHDT and CDR2 YNNKEL (reference sequence). J gave up 6 bases and V 5 bases, and 6 bases lay outside the gene matches. This CDR3 is built from 13 residues.